This TCR beta chain derives from a study of vaccination and CD4 T cells after COVID-19. With the Oncomine TCR Beta short-read assay, DNA from cultured CD4+ T cells was sequenced. TCRdb called the PCR reads again in MiXCR, with one record for every CDR3 protein. The sample carries approximately 16,000 distinct CDR3 sequences, more than 65% recorded once. This CDR3 contains 14 residues. V lost 2 bases to trimming and J lost 9 bases, with 14 bases between them. The germline CDR1 and CDR2 sequences are MGHRA and YSYEKL. On this clonotype itself: Antigen unknown.

Specified treatment: roughly ten-day PBMC culture with coronavirus spike peptide pools or control peptides (ViraFEST assay). The clonotype comes from a human donor who had recovered from COVID-19. The chain carries TRBV4-1 and TRBJ2-1; D is uncertain. The specimen sequenced was CD4+ T cells from blood, cultured in vitro. The CDR3 nucleotides are TGCGCCAGCAGCCAACTACACGAGCGTGGTGAGCAGTTCTTC. Its protein product is CASSQLHERGEQFF.